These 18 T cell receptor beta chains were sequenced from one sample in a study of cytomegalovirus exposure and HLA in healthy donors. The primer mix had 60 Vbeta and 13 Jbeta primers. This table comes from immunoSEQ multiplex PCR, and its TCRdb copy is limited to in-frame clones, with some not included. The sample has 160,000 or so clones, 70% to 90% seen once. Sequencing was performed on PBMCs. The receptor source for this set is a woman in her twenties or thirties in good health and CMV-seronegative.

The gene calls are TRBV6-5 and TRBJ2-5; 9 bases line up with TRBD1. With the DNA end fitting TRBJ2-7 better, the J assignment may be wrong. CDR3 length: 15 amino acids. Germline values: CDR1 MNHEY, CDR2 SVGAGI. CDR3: CASSYSPLTGGEQYF. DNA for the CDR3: TGTGCCAGCAGTTACTCTCCCTTGACAGGGGGCGAGCAGTACTTC.

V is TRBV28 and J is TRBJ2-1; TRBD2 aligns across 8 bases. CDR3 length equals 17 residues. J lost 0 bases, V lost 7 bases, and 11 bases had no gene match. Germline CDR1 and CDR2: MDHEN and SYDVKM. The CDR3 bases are TGTGCCAGCATTTCCCCGGGGGGGAGGTCCTCCTACAATGAGCAGTTCTTC. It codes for CASISPGGRSSYNEQFF.

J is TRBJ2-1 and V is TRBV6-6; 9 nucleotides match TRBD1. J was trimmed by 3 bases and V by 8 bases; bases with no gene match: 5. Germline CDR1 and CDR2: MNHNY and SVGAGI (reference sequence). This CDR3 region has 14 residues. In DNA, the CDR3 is TGTGCCAGCGCCGGGACAGGGATCTACAATGAGCAGTTCTTC. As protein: CASAGTGIYNEQFF.

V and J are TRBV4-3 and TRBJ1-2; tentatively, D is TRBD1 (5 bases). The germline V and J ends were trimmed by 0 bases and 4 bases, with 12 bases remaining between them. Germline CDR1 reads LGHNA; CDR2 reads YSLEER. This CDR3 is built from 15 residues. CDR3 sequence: CASSQEWQGRYGYTF. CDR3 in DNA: TGCGCCAGCAGCCAAGAGTGGCAGGGCCGCTATGGCTACACCTTC.

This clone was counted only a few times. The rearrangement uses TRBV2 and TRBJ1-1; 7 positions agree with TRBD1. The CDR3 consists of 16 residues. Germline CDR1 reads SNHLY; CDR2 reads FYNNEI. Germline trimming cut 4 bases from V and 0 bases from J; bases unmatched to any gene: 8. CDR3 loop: CASSGWATGMNTEAFF. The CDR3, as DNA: TGTGCCAGCAGTGGTTGGGCGACAGGGATGAACACTGAAGCTTTCTTT.

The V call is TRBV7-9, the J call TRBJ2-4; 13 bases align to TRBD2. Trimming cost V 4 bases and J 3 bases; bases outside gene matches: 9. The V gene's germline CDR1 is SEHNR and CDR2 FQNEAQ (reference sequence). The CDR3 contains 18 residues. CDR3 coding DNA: TGTGCCAGCAGCTACGGACTAGCGGGAGTAGGAGGCAAAAACATTCAGTACTTC. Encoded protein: CASSYGLAGVGGKNIQYF.

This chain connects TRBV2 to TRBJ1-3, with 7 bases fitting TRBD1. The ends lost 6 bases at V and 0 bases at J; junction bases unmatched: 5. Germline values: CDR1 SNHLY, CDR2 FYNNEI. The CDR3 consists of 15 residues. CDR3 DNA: TGTGCCAGCAGAGAGACAGGGTTCTCTGGAAACACCATATATTTT. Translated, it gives CASRETGFSGNTIYF.

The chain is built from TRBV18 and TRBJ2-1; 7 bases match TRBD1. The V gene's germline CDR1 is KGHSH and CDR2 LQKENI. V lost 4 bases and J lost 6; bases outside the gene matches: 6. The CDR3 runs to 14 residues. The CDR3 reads CASSRPGQANEQFF. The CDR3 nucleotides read TGTGCCAGCTCACGACCAGGACAGGCCAATGAGCAGTTCTTC.

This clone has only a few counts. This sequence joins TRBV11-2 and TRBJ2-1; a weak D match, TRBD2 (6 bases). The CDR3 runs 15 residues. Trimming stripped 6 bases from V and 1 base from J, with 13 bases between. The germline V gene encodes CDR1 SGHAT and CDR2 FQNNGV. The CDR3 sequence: CASRLRDSSYNEQFF. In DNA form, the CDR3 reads TGTGCCAGCAGACTCCGGGACTCATCCTACAATGAGCAGTTCTTC.

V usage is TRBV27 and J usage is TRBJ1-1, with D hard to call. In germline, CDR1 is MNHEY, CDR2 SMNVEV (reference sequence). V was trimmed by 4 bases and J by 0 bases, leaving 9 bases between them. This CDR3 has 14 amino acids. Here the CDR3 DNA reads TGTGCCAGCAGTTCCCTACGAATGAACACTGAAGCTTTCTTT. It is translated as CASSSLRMNTEAFF.

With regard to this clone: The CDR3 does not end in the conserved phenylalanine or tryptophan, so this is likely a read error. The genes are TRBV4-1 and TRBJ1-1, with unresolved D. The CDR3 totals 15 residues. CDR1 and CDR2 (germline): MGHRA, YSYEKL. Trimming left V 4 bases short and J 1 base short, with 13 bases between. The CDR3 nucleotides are TGCGCCAGCAGCCCATCTGACACTTGGAACACTGAAGCTTTCGTT. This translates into CASSPSDTWNTEAFV.

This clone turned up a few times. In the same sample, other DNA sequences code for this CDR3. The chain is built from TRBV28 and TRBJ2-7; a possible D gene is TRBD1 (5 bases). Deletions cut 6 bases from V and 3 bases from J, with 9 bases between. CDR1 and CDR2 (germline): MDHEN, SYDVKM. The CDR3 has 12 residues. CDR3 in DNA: TGTGCCAGCAGACCAGACAGCTACGAGCAGTACTTC. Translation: CASRPDSYEQYF. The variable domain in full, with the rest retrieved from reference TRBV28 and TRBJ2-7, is DVKVTQSSRYLVKRTGEKVFLECVQDMDHENMFWYRQDPGLGLRLIYFSYDVKMKEKGDIPEGYSVSREKKERFSLILESASTNQTSMYLCASRPDSYEQYFGPGTRLTVT.

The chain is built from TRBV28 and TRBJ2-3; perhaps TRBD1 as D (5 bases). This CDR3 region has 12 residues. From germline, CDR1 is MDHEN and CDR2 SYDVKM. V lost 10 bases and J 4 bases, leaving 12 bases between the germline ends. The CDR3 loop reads CAIKRQPDTQYF. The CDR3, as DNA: TGTGCCATAAAAAGACAGCCAGATACGCAGTATTTT. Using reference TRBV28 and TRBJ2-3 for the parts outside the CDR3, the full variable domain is DVKVTQSSRYLVKRTGEKVFLECVQDMDHENMFWYRQDPGLGLRLIYFSYDVKMKEKGDIPEGYSVSREKKERFSLILESASTNQTSMYLCAIKRQPDTQYFGPGTRLTVL.

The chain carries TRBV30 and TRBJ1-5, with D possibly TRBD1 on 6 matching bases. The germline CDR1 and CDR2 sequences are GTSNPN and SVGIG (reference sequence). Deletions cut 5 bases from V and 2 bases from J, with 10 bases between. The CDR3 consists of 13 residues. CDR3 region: CAWGRQGNQPQHF. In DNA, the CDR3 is TGTGCCTGGGGCCGACAGGGCAATCAGCCCCAGCATTTT.

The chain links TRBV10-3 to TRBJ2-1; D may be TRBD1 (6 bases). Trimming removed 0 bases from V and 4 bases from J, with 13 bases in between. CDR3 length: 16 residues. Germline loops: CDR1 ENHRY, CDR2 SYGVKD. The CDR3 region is CAISESGAPRYNEQFF. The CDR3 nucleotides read TGTGCCATCAGTGAGTCGGGGGCTCCCCGGTACAATGAGCAGTTCTTC.

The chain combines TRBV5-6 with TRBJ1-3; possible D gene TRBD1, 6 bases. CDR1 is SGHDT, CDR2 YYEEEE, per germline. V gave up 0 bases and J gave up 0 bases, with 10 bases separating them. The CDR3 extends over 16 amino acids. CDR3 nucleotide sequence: TGTGCCAGCAGCTTGGAACAGGGCTTCTCTGGAAACACCATATATTTT. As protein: CASSLEQGFSGNTIYF.

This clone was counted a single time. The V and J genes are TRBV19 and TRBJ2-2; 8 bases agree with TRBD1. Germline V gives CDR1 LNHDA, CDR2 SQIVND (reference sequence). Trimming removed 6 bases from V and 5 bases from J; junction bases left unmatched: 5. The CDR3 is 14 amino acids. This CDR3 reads CASRGTGQTGELFF. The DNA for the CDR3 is TGTGCCAGTAGGGGGACAGGTCAAACCGGGGAGCTGTTTTTT.

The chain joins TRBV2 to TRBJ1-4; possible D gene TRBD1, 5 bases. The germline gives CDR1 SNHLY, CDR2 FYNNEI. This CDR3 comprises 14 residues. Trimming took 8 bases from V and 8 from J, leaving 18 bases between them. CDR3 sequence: CASLGERGGEKLFF. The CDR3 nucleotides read TGTGCCAGCCTAGGTGAGAGGGGAGGAGAAAAACTGTTTTTT.